These 30 T cell receptor beta chains share one sample of origin, sequenced in a study of Graves' ophthalmopathy and Graves' hyperthyroidism. RNA transcripts yielded amplified TCR beta CDR3 regions. The first-round RT-PCR employed HTBI primers together with the Qiagen OneStep RT-PCR kit. A multiplex PCR was then performed as the second round. MiXCR, applied by TCRdb to the multiplex PCR reads, yields one record per CDR3 protein. The sample contains about 400,000 distinct CDR3 sequences, about a sixth of which appear only once. What was sequenced was peripheral blood. These receptors were obtained from a woman younger than 35 with Graves' ophthalmopathy.

The sample holds a few counts of this clonotype. This chain uses TRBV6-1 with TRBJ1-1; D unclear. V lost 6 bases, J lost 8 bases, and 16 bases lay in between. CDR1 is MNHNS and CDR2 is SASEGT in the germline V gene. The CDR3 loop spans 13 amino acids. CDR3 region: CASRTTGLKEAFF. The CDR3 DNA reads TGTGCCAGCAGGACAACGGGCCTCAAGGAAGCTTTCTTT.

This clonotype appeared many times. The chain carries TRBV6-5 and TRBJ2-7, with a possible D match to TRBD2 (5 bases). Germline CDR1 MNHEY, CDR2 SVGAGI. The V and J ends lost 7 bases and 3 bases respectively, with 16 bases between them. The CDR3 length is 14 residues. The CDR3 protein is CASKRAIEGYEQYF. The CDR3 DNA reads TGTGCCAGCAAACGGGCGATTGAGGGCTACGAGCAGTACTTC.

This clonotype was recorded at least ten times. The chain is built from TRBV6-2 or TRBV6-3 and TRBJ2-7, with TRBD2 as a possible D gene (6 bases). Trimming pared 6 bases from V and 3 bases from J, leaving 15 bases between. This CDR3 region has 14 residues. Germline V gene lookup returns CDR1 MNHEY and CDR2 SVGEGT. The CDR3 loop is CASSPTMGGYEQYF. The CDR3 nucleotides read TGTGCCAGCAGCCCGACTATGGGGGGCTACGAGCAGTACTTC.

This clonotype was detected ten times or more. The chain carries TRBV2 and TRBJ1-1; 8 bases agree with TRBD1. Germline CDR1 SNHLY, CDR2 FYNNEI. The CDR3 has 14 amino acids. V was pared by 6 bases and J by 2 bases, with 5 bases of the junction left unmatched. The CDR3 protein is CASSRQGTNTEAFF. The CDR3 bases are TGTGCCAGCAGCCGACAGGGGACCAACACTGAAGCTTTCTTT.

This clonotype was observed at least ten times. J is TRBJ2-7 and V is TRBV20-1; 7 nucleotides agree with TRBD1. The CDR3 extends over 16 amino acids. From germline, CDR1 is DFQATT and CDR2 SNEGSKA (reference sequence). The ends lost 5 bases at V and 2 bases at J; junction bases unmatched: 15. The CDR3: CSADDRVGVGTYEQYF. The CDR3 DNA reads as TGCAGTGCTGACGACAGGGTGGGAGTGGGAACCTACGAGCAGTACTTC.

This clonotype was picked up many times. V is TRBV19 and J is TRBJ2-5, with D perhaps assigned TRBD1 or TRBD2 (5 bases each). The germline V gene encodes CDR1 LNHDA and CDR2 SQIVND (reference sequence). The CDR3 spans 17 residues. V was trimmed by 7 bases and J by 2 bases, leaving 23 bases between them. CDR3 coding DNA: TGTGCCAGTAATCCCATTGGGGCAGGAGCGGCACAAGAGACCCAGTACTTC. This encodes CASNPIGAGAAQETQYF. Full variable domain (remainder filled in from reference TRBV19 and TRBJ2-5): DGGITQSPKYLFRKEGQNVTLSCEQNLNHDAMYWYRQDPGQGLRLIYYSQIVNDFQKGDIAEGYSVSREKKESFPLTVTSAQKNPTAFYLCASNPIGAGAAQETQYFGPGTRLLVL.

This clonotype has ten or more counts. The rearrangement uses TRBV6-5 and TRBJ2-5, with 7 bases aligning to TRBD1. The CDR3 runs 14 residues. Trimming took 2 bases from V and 6 from J; bases not matched to a gene: 6. The germline CDR1 and CDR2 sequences are MNHEY and SVGAGI. The CDR3 bases are TGTGCCAGCAGTTACAACGGGGACAGCAAGACCCAGTACTTC. This codes for CASSYNGDSKTQYF.

In its sample, this clonotype was seen many times. V gene TRBV7-3 combines with J gene TRBJ2-5; TRBD1 agrees at 7 bases. V lost 5 bases to trimming and J lost 1 base; unmatched junction nucleotides: 7. CDR3 size: 15 residues. Germline loops: CDR1 SGHTA, CDR2 FQGTGA. The CDR3 is CASSLHRGPQETQYF. DNA for the CDR3: TGTGCCAGCAGCCTACACAGGGGTCCCCAAGAGACCCAGTACTTC.

This clonotype was observed many times. The chain combines TRBV6-2 or TRBV6-3 with TRBJ1-2; D remains ambiguous. Trimming pared 6 bases from V and 4 bases from J, leaving 9 bases between. The CDR3 contains 12 residues. From germline, CDR1 is MNHEY and CDR2 SVGEGT. CDR3 nucleotide sequence: TGTGCCAGCAGGACCGGCTCCTATGGCTACACCTTC. Translation: CASRTGSYGYTF.

This clonotype was observed many times. This sequence joins TRBV24-1 and TRBJ1-5; D is possibly TRBD1 (6 bases). V was shortened by 4 bases and J by 3 bases, with 12 bases between the two germline ends. This CDR3 is 15 amino acids long. The V gene's germline CDR1 is KGHDR and CDR2 SFDVKD. The CDR3 protein is CATSDGRGYNQPQHF. The DNA for the CDR3 is TGTGCCACCAGTGACGGGAGGGGGTACAATCAGCCCCAGCATTTT.

The table lists this clonotype with many counts. The gene calls are TRBV28 and TRBJ1-5; D is unclear. The length of the CDR3 is 15 residues. The V end lost 5 bases, the J end lost 0 bases, and 11 bases lay between the germline ends. Germline V CDR1 and CDR2: MDHEN, SYDVKM. CDR3 DNA: TGTGCCAGCAGTCCCCATCCGGATAGCAATCAGCCCCAGCATTTT. This codes for CASSPHPDSNQPQHF.

In this sample, this clonotype turned up many times. The chain links TRBV28 to TRBJ2-7, with no clear D. The germline V gene has CDR1 MDHEN and CDR2 SYDVKM. V was cut by 6 bases and J by 3 bases, with 12 bases left in between. The CDR3 has 13 residues. The CDR3 region is CASSYGPLYEQYF. In nucleotides, the CDR3 is TGTGCCAGCAGCTACGGCCCGCTCTACGAGCAGTACTTC.

This clonotype has at least ten counts. The CDR3: CSARDPTGVSYEQYF. CDR3 bases: TGCAGTGCTAGAGATCCAACAGGGGTTTCCTACGAGCAGTACTTC. The genes are TRBV20-1 and TRBJ2-7, with 7 positions matching TRBD1. This CDR3 has 15 residues. The germline CDR1 and CDR2 sequences are DFQATT and SNEGSKA (reference sequence). Trimming at V came to 0 bases and at J to 1 base, leaving 6 bases not matched to a gene.

This clonotype has a count of ten or more. The CDR3 is CASSRFKLSGNTIYF. The CDR3 DNA is TGTGCCAGCAGCCGATTTAAGCTCTCTGGAAACACCATATATTTT. This chain joins TRBV12-3 or TRBV12-4 and TRBJ1-3; D gene uncertain. Trimming cost V 6 bases and J 0 bases, with 12 bases left between them. The CDR3 loop spans 15 amino acids.

The genes are TRBV12-3 or TRBV12-4 and TRBJ2-7; perhaps TRBD2 as D (5 bases). The CDR3 loop spans 13 amino acids. The V and J ends lost 3 bases and 5 bases respectively, with 11 bases between them. CDR3 sequence: CASSFGGWDEQYF. The DNA for the CDR3 is TGTGCCAGCAGTTTTGGCGGGTGGGACGAGCAGTACTTC.

There are many counts of this clonotype. This chain links TRBV13 with TRBJ2-3; tentatively, D is TRBD1 (5 bases). The germline gives CDR1 PRHDT, CDR2 FYEKMQ (reference sequence). The CDR3 loop spans 15 amino acids. V lost 2 bases and J lost 0, with 9 bases in between. The CDR3 is CASSLRGLSTDTQYF. The CDR3 nucleotides are TGTGCCAGCAGCTTAAGGGGATTAAGCACAGATACGCAGTATTTT.

In its sample, this clonotype was seen many times. V gene TRBV9 combines with J gene TRBJ1-3; maybe TRBD1 (5 bases). CDR1 is SGDLS, CDR2 YYNGEE, per germline. The V end lost 6 bases, the J end lost 1 base, and 23 bases lay between the germline ends. The CDR3 is 18 residues long. The CDR3 DNA is TGTGCCAGCACCGCGGACGGCATCGGGACCGGGTCTGGAAACACCATATATTTT. Its translation is CASTADGIGTGSGNTIYF. Complete variable domain (other parts from reference TRBV9 and TRBJ1-3): DSGVTQTPKHLITATGQRVTLRCSPRSGDLSVYWYQQSLDQGLQFLIQYYNGEERAKGNILERFSAQQFPDLHSELNLSSLELGDSALYFCASTADGIGTGSGNTIYFGEGSWLTVV.

In this sample, this clonotype turned up many times. The V gene is TRBV6-2 or TRBV6-3, the J gene TRBJ1-6, with D possibly TRBD1 on 5 matching bases. Germline assignment: CDR1 MNHEY and CDR2 SVGEGT. Between the trimmed V and J ends, which lost 7 bases and 2 bases, there was a span of 12 bases. This CDR3 spans 15 amino acids. Here the CDR3 reads CASIGASAYNSPLHF. The DNA for the CDR3 is TGTGCCAGCATAGGGGCCAGCGCCTATAATTCACCCCTCCACTTT.

This clonotype was seen only a few times. The rearrangement uses TRBV13 and TRBJ2-7; either TRBD1 or TRBD2 may fit D (5 bases each). CDR1 is PRHDT and CDR2 is FYEKMQ in the germline V gene (reference sequence). The V gene lost 3 bases and the J gene lost 5 bases, with 14 bases spanning the gap. The CDR3 has 14 amino acids. The CDR3 nucleotides read TGTGCCAGCAGCTTTTGGCAGGGAGCCCACGAGCAGTACTTC. This sequence encodes CASSFWQGAHEQYF.

This clonotype has at least ten counts. The genes are TRBV7-8 and TRBJ1-2; 8 nucleotides align to TRBD1. The CDR3 spans 15 residues. After removal of 4 bases from V and 4 bases from J, the junction contained 8 bases not matched to a gene. Germline V gene data show CDR1 as SGHVS and CDR2 as FQNEAQ. CDR3 loop: CASSSSTGDGYGYTF. CDR3 coding DNA: TGTGCCAGCAGCTCCTCGACAGGGGACGGCTATGGCTACACCTTC.

The sample holds many counts of this clonotype. The chain joins TRBV11-2 to TRBJ2-5; D possibly corresponds to TRBD1 (5 bases). CDR1 and CDR2 (germline): SGHAT, FQNNGV. This CDR3 contains 17 residues. V shed 3 bases and J shed 7 bases, with 24 bases lying between them. CDR3 protein: CASSFDLARAHAATQYF. The CDR3 DNA is TGTGCCAGCAGCTTCGACCTCGCCAGGGCGCACGCGGCGACCCAGTACTTC. The variable domain in full, with the rest retrieved from reference TRBV11-2 and TRBJ2-5, is EAGVAQSPRYKIIEKRQSVAFWCNPISGHATLYWYQQILGQGPKLLIQFQNNGVVDDSQLPKDRFSAERLKGVDSTLKIQPAKLEDSAVYLCASSFDLARAHAATQYFGPGTRLLVL.

The rearrangement links TRBV10-2 to TRBJ2-5; 8 bases agree with TRBD2. Germline V lookup: CDR1 WSHSY, CDR2 SAAADI. Losses at the gene ends were 0 bases for V and 4 bases for J; bases not matched to a gene: 4. The CDR3 sequence is 15 residues long. CDR3 protein: CASSESEAGGETQYF. The CDR3 coding sequence is TGCGCCAGCAGTGAGTCCGAGGCGGGAGGAGAGACCCAGTACTTC.

This clonotype was recorded at least ten times. The chain recombines TRBV12-3 or TRBV12-4 with TRBJ2-2; either TRBD1 or TRBD2 may supply D (5 bases each). Trimming cost V 4 bases and J 10 bases, with 22 bases left between them. This CDR3 has 16 amino acids. The CDR3 region has the DNA TGTGCCAGCAGTTCCCTCCGGGACCTATATCCGACGGAGCTGTTTTTT. It is translated as CASSSLRDLYPTELFF.

This clonotype showed up many times. J is TRBJ1-5 and V is TRBV27; D is uncertain. Trimming left V 4 bases short and J 4 bases short, with 14 bases between. CDR3 length: 15 amino acids. From germline, CDR1 is MNHEY and CDR2 SMNVEV (reference sequence). In DNA, the CDR3 is TGTGCCAGCAGTTCTCTCGGGGTTCGGAATCAGCCCCAGCATTTT. It yields the protein CASSSLGVRNQPQHF.

The V and J genes are TRBV28 and TRBJ2-7, with 9 positions matching TRBD2. Per germline, CDR1 MDHEN and CDR2 SYDVKM. J gave up 6 bases and V 5 bases, and 17 bases lay outside the gene matches. The CDR3 runs to 17 residues. CDR3 DNA: TGTGCCAGCAGTAAACCGGGGGGTAGCGGGAGAATGACCGAGCAGTACTTC. It encodes CASSKPGGSGRMTEQYF.

This clonotype was detected ten times or more. This rearrangement joins TRBV6-1 to TRBJ1-2; D is unclear. The CDR3 spans 11 residues. V lost 4 bases, J lost 2 bases, and 2 bases lay in between. Germline assignment: CDR1 MNHNS and CDR2 SASEGT. DNA of the CDR3: TGTGCCAGCAGTGGGAACTATGGCTACACCTTC. Its protein product is CASSGNYGYTF.

There are many counts of this clonotype. V is TRBV7-3 and J is TRBJ2-7; 8 nucleotides agree with TRBD1. Germline V CDR1 and CDR2: SGHTA, FQGTGA. With V trimmed by 3 bases and J by 5 bases, 6 bases remained unmatched. The CDR3 is 14 residues long. The CDR3 nucleotides read TGTGCCAGCAGCTTGTCAGGGGGCTTCCACGAGCAGTACTTC. Translation gives CASSLSGGFHEQYF.

This clonotype was picked up many times. The chain carries TRBV28 and TRBJ1-1; possible D gene TRBD1, 5 bases. The germline gives CDR1 MDHEN, CDR2 SYDVKM. V was pared by 5 bases and J by 6 bases, with 16 bases between. The CDR3 is made up of 14 amino acids. The CDR3 DNA sequence: TGTGCCAGCAGTCCCTGGACTGGGACGGCTGAAGCTTTCTTT. Translating gives CASSPWTGTAEAFF.

This clonotype was recorded many times. The chain links TRBV12-3 or TRBV12-4 to TRBJ2-7, with 9 bases lining up with TRBD1. After removal of 5 bases from V and 7 bases from J, the junction contained 6 bases not matched to a gene. CDR3 length equals 13 residues. The CDR3 nucleotides read TGTGCCAGCAGTCCTTTACAGGGGGCGGAGCAGTACTTC. Amino acids: CASSPLQGAEQYF.

This clonotype was recorded at least ten times. The V and J genes are TRBV28 and TRBJ1-5; TRBD1 is a possible D gene (5 bases). Between the trimmed V and J ends, which lost 2 bases and 6 bases, there was a span of 11 bases. Germline V gives CDR1 MDHEN, CDR2 SYDVKM. The CDR3 is 14 amino acids. The CDR3 sequence is CASSLRQYGQPQHF. The CDR3 bases are TGTGCCAGCAGTTTAAGACAGTATGGTCAGCCCCAGCATTTT.